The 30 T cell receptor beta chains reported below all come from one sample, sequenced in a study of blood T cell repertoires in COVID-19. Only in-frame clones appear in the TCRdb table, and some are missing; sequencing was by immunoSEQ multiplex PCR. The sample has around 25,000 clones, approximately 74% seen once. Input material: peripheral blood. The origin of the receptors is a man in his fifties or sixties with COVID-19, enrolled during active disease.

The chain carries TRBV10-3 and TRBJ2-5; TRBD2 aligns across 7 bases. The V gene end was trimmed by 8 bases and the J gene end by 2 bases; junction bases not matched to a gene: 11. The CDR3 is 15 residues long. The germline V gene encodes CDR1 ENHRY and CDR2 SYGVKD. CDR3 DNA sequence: TGTGCCATCGGGGGGGGACTTTCAGGGCAAGAGACCCAGTACTTC. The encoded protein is CAIGGGLSGQETQYF.

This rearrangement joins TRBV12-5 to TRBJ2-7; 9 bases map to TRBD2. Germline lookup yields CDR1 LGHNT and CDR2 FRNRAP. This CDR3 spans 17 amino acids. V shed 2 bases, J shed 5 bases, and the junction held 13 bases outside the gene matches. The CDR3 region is CASGLLNVASGAHEQYF. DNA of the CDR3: TGTGCTAGTGGTTTGTTAAACGTGGCTAGCGGGGCCCACGAGCAGTACTTC.

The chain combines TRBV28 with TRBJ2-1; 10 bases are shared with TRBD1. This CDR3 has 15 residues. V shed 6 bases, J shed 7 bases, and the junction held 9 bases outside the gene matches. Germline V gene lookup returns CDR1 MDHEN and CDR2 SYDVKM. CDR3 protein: CASSTGTGEGNEQFF. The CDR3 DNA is TGTGCCAGCAGCACAGGGACAGGGGAAGGAAATGAGCAGTTCTTC.

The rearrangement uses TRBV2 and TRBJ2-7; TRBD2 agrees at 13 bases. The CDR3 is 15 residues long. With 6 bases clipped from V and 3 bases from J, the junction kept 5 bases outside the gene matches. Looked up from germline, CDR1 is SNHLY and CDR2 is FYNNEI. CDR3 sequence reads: CASRETSGGFYEQYF. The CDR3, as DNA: TGTGCCAGCAGGGAGACTAGCGGGGGGTTCTACGAGCAGTACTTC.

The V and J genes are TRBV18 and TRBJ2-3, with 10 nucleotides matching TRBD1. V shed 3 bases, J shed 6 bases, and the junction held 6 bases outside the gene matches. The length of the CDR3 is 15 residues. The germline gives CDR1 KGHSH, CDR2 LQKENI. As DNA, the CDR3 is TGTGCCAGCTCACCCGGACAGGGGGAATCGGATACGCAGTATTTT. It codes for CASSPGQGESDTQYF.

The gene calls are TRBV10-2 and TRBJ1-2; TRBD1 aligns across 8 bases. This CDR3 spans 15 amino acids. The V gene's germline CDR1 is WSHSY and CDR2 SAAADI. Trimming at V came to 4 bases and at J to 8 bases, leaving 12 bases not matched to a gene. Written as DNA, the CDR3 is TGCGCCAGCAGTGGTTCTAATCGGACAGGGAACGGCTACACCTTC. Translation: CASSGSNRTGNGYTF.

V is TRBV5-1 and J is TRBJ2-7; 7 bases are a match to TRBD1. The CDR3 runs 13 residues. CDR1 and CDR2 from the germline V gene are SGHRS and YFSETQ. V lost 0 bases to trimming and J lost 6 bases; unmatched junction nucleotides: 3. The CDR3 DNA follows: TGCGCCAGCAGCTTGGGACAGGGTTCCGAGCAGTACTTC. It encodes CASSLGQGSEQYF. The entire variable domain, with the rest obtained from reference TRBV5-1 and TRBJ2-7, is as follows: KAGVTQTPRYLIKTRGQQVTLSCSPISGHRSVSWYQQTPGQGLQFLFEYFSETQRNKGNFPGRFSGRQFSNSRSEMNVSTLELGDSALYLCASSLGQGSEQYFGPGTRLTVT.

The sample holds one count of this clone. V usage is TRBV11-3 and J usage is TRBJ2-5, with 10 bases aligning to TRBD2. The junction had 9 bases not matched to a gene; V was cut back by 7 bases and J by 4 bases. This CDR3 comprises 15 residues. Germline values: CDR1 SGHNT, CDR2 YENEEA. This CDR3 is CASKPRLAGAETQYF. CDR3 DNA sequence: TGTGCCAGCAAGCCACGTCTAGCGGGAGCAGAGACCCAGTACTTC.

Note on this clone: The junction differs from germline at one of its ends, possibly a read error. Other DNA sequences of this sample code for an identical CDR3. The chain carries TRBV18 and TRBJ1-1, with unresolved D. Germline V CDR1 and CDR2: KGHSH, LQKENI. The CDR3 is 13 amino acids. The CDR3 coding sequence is TGTGCCAGCTCACCAAACAGAAACACTGAGGCTTTCTTT. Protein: CASSPNRNTEAFF.

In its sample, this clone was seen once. The CDR3 reads CSVEKVTGGEAFF. CDR3 coding DNA: TGCAGCGTTGAAAAGGTGACAGGGGGGGAAGCTTTCTTT. The J gene is TRBJ1-1, the V gene TRBV29-1; 9 nucleotides line up with TRBD1. Germline values: CDR1 SQVTM, CDR2 ANQGSEA. V lost 2 bases to trimming and J lost 8 bases; unmatched junction nucleotides: 6. This CDR3 contains 13 residues.

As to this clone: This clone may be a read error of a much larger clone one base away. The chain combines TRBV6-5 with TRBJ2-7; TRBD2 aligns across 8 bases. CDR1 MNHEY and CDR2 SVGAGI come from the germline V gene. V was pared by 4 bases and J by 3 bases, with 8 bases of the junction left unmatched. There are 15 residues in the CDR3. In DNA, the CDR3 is TGTGCCAGCAGTTTGAGGGGCGGGGGGAACTACGAGCAGTACTTC. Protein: CASSLRGGGNYEQYF.

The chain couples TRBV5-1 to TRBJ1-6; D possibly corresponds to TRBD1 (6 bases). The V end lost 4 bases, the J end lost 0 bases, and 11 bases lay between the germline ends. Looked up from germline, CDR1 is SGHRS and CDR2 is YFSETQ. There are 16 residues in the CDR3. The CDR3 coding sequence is TGCGCCAGCAGCCAGCAGGGGAGCTCCTATAATTCACCCCTCCACTTT. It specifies CASSQQGSSYNSPLHF. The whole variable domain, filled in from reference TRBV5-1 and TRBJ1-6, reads KAGVTQTPRYLIKTRGQQVTLSCSPISGHRSVSWYQQTPGQGLQFLFEYFSETQRNKGNFPGRFSGRQFSNSRSEMNVSTLELGDSALYLCASSQQGSSYNSPLHFGNGTRLTVT.

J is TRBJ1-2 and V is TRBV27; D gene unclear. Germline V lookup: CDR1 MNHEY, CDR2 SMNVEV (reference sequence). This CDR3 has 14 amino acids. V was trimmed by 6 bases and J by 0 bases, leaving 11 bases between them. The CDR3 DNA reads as TGTGCCAGCAGGGGCGAACAGACTAACTATGGCTACACCTTC. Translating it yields CASRGEQTNYGYTF.

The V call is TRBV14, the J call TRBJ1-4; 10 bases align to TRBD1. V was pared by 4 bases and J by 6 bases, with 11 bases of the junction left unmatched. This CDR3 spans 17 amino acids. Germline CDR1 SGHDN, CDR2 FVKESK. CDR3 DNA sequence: TGTGCCAGCAGCCGGCTAGACAGGGGGCTCGCACATGAAAAACTGTTTTTT. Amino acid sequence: CASSRLDRGLAHEKLFF. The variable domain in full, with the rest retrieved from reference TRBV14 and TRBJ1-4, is EAGVTQFPSHSVIEKGQTVTLRCDPISGHDNLYWYRRVMGKEIKFLLHFVKESKQDESGMPNNRFLAERTGGTYSTLKVQPAELEDSGVYFCASSRLDRGLAHEKLFFGSGTQLSVL.

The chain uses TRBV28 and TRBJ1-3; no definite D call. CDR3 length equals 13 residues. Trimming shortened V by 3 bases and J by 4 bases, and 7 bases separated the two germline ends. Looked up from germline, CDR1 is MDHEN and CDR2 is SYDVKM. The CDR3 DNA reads TGTGCCAGCAGTTTCTTAGCGGGAAACACCATATATTTT. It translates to CASSFLAGNTIYF.

CDR3: CASQDSNYGYTF. The CDR3 nucleotides are TGTGCCAGCCAGGACAGCAACTATGGCTACACCTTC. The chain recombines TRBV2 with TRBJ1-2, with a tentative D call TRBD1 (6 bases). The CDR3 runs to 12 residues. Germline-derived CDR1 and CDR2 are SNHLY and FYNNEI. The V end was cut by 8 bases, the J end by 2 bases, with 9 bases between.

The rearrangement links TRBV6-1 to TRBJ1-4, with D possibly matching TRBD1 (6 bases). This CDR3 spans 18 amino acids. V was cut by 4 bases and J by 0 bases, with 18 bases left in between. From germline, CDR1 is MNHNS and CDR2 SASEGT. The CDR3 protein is CASSARGGPHATNEKLFF. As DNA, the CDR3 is TGTGCCAGCAGTGCCCGTGGGGGCCCCCATGCAACTAATGAAAAACTGTTTTTT.

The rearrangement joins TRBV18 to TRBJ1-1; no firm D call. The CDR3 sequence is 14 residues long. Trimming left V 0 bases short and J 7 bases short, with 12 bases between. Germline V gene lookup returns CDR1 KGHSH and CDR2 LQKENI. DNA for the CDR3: TGTGCCAGCTCACCACCGGTACATCAGATTGAAGCTTTCTTT. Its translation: CASSPPVHQIEAFF. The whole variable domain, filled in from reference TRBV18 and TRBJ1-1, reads NAGVMQNPRHLVRRRGQEARLRCSPMKGHSHVYWYRQLPEEGLKFMVYLQKENIIDESGMPKERFSAEFPKEGPSILRIQQVVRGDSAAYFCASSPPVHQIEAFFGQGTRLTVV.

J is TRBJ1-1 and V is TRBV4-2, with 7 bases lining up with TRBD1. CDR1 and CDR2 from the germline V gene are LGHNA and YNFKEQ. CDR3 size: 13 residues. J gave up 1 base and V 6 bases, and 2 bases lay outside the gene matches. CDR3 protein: CASRGGANTEAFF. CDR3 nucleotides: TGTGCCAGCAGAGGGGGCGCGAACACTGAAGCTTTCTTT.

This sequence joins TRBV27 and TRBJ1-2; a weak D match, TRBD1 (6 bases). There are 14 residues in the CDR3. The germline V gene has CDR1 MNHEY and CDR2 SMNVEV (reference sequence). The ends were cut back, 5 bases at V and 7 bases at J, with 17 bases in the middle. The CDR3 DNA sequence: TGTGCCAGCAGTCCACGTTCTACAGGGTTTGGCTACACCTTC. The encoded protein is CASSPRSTGFGYTF.

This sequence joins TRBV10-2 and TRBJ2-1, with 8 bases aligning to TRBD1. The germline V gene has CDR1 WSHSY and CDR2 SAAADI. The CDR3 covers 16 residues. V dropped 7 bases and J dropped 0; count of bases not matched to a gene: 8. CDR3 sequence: CASNQPGQDSYNEQFF. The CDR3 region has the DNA TGCGCCAGCAACCAACCGGGACAGGACTCCTACAATGAGCAGTTCTTC.

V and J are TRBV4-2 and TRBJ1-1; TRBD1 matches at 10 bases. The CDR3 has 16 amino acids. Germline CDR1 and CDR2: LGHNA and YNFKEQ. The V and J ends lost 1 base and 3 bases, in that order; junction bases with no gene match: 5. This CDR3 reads CASSQGKGTGDTEAFF. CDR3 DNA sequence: TGTGCCAGCAGCCAAGGGAAAGGGACAGGGGACACTGAAGCTTTCTTT.

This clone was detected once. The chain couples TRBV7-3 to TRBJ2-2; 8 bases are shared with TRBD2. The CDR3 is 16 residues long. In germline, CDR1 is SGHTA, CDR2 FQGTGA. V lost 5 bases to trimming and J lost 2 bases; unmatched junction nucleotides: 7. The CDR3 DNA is TGTGCCAGCAGCCCCACCGGGACTAGAAACACCGGGGAGCTGTTTTTT. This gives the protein CASSPTGTRNTGELFF.

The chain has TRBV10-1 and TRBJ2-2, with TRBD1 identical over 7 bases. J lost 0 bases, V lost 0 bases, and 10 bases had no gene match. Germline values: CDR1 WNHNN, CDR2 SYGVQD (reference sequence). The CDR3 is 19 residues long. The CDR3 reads CASSESLEPGQTNTGELFF. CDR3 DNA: TGCGCCAGCAGTGAGTCGTTGGAACCGGGACAGACGAACACCGGGGAGCTGTTTTTT.

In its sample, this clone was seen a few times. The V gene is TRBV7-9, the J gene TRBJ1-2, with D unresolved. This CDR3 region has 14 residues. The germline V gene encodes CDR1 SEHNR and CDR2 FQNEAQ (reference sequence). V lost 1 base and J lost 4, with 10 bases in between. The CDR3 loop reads CASSLGLEVYGYTF. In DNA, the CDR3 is TGTGCCAGCAGCTTAGGGCTTGAGGTCTATGGCTACACCTTC.

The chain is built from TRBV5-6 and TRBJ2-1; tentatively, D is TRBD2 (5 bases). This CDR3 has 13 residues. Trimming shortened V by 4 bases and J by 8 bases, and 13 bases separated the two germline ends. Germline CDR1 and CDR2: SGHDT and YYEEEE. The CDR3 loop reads CASSQLVRDEQFF. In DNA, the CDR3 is TGTGCCAGCAGCCAACTAGTTCGGGATGAGCAGTTCTTC.

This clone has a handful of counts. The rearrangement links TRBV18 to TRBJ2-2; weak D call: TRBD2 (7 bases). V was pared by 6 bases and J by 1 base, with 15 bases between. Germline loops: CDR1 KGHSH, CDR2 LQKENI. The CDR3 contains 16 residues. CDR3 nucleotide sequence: TGTGCCAGCTCCCCCGGCGGGGGCCAGAACACCGGGGAGCTGTTTTTT. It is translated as CASSPGGGQNTGELFF.

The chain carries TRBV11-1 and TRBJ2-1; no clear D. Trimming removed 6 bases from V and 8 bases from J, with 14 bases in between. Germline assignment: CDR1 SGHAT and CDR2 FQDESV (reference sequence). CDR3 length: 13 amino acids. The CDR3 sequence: CASRPEWQDEQFF. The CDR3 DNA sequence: TGTGCCAGCAGGCCCGAGTGGCAGGATGAGCAGTTCTTC.

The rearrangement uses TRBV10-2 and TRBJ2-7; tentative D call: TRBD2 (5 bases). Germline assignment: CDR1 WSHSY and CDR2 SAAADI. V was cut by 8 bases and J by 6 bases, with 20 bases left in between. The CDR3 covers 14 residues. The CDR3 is CASQRTARSGEQYF. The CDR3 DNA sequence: TGCGCCAGCCAGAGGACTGCGAGGTCTGGCGAGCAGTACTTC.

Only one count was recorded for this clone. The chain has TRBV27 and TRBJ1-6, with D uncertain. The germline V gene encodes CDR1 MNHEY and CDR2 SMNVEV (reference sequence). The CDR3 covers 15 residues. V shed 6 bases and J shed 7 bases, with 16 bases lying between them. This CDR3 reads CASRPGPDLNSPLHF. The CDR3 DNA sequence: TGTGCCAGCAGGCCGGGTCCCGACCTAAATTCACCCCTCCACTTT.